This passage covers 4 T cell receptor beta chains from one sample sequenced in a study of cytomegalovirus exposure and HLA in healthy donors. The PCR made use of 60 Vbeta and 13 Jbeta primers. Libraries were prepared by immunoSEQ multiplex PCR; TCRdb keeps only in-frame clonotypes and omits some of them. This table has over 110,000 clones, 73% appearing once. The sequenced sample consisted of PBMCs. The receptors shown here come from a woman aged 40 to 55 in good health and CMV-seronegative.

V gene TRBV6-1 combines with J gene TRBJ2-3; 9 bases fit TRBD2. Trimming took 2 bases from V and 6 from J; bases not matched to a gene: 6. CDR1 is MNHNS, CDR2 SASEGT, per germline. CDR3 length equals 15 residues. In DNA form, the CDR3 reads TGTGCCAGCAGTGAACTAGCGGGACTCCAGGATACGCAGTATTTT. It specifies CASSELAGLQDTQYF.

The chain combines TRBV5-6 with TRBJ2-5, with D possibly TRBD1 on 6 matching bases. From germline, CDR1 is SGHDT and CDR2 YYEEEE. Trimming pared 4 bases from V and 1 base from J, leaving 14 bases between. There are 15 residues in the CDR3. The CDR3 bases are TGTGCCAGCAGCGTAGGACAGTTTGCCCAAGAGACCCAGTACTTC. Translating it yields CASSVGQFAQETQYF.

The chain joins TRBV6-5 to TRBJ1-2; the match to TRBD1 covers 7 bases. Germline CDR1 and CDR2: MNHEY and SVGAGI. CDR3 length equals 11 residues. V shed 2 bases, J shed 10 bases, and the junction held 1 base outside the gene matches. This CDR3 is CASSYDRVYTF. The CDR3 coding sequence is TGTGCCAGCAGTTACGACAGGGTCTACACCTTC.

The chain employs TRBV7-3 and TRBJ1-1; a possible D gene is TRBD1 (5 bases). Trimming removed 4 bases from V and 6 bases from J, with 12 bases in between. CDR1 and CDR2 (germline): SGHTA, FQGTGA. This CDR3 spans 13 amino acids. The CDR3 loop is CASSSAQGAEAFF. The CDR3 bases are TGTGCCAGCAGCTCCGCCCAAGGGGCTGAAGCTTTCTTT.